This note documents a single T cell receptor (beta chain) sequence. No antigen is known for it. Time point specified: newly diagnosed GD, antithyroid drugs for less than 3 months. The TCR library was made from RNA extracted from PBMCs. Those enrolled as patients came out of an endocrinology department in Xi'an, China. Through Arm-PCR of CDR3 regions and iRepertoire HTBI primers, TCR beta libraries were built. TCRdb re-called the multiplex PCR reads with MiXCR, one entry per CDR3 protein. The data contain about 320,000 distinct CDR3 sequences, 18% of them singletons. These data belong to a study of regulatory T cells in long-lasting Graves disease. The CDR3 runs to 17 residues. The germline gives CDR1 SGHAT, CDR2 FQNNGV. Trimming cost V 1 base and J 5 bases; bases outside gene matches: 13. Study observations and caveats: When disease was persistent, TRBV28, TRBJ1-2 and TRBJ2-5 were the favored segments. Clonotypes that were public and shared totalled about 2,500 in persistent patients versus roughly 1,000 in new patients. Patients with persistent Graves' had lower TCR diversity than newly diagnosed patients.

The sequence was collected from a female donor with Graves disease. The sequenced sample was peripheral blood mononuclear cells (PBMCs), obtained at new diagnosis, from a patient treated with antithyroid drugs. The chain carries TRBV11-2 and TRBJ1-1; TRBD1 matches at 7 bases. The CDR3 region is CASSLVGTGTVRTEAFF. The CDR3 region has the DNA TGTGCCAGCAGCTTAGTAGGAACAGGGACAGTAAGGACTGAAGCTTTCTTT.